The rows below give T cell receptor beta chains drawn from one sample of a study of blood T cell repertoires in COVID-19. Clones were sequenced by immunoSEQ multiplex PCR, and TCRdb holds only the in-frame ones, with some missing. Of a few hundred thousand clones listed, around 92% are singletons. The specimen sequenced was peripheral blood. These receptors were taken from a woman under 40 with COVID-19, enrolled during active disease. The CDR3 runs from the conserved cysteine through the conserved F or W. D genes are given only for firm matches. Clone size is shown for a subset of rows, as once, few, many or a class of expanded clone.

V	D	length	J	size	DNA	CDR3
TRBV10-1	-	15	TRBJ1-1	-	TGCGCCAGCAGCGAAACCGGGACACCGTACACTGAAGCTTTCTTT	CASSETGTPYTEAFF
TRBV7-2	TRBD2	15	TRBJ2-2	-	TGTGCCAGCAGCTACGGGGGGACCCTCACCGGGGAGCTGTTTTTT	CASSYGGTLTGELFF
TRBV7-7	-	16	TRBJ2-3	-	TGTGCCAGCAGCTTAGGTCGCGGGGGCCTCACAGATACGCAGTATTTT	CASSLGRGGLTDTQYF
TRBV28	TRBD1	16	TRBJ1-5	-	TGTGCCAGCAGTGATCCGACAGGGGCGGGGAATCAGCCCCAGCATTTT	CASSDPTGAGNQPQHF
TRBV6-1	-	15	TRBJ1-5	once	TGTGCCAGCAGTGACCCCGGGCCTCGGGGGCAGCCCCAGCATTTT	CASSDPGPRGQPQHF
TRBV10-3	TRBD2	14	TRBJ2-7	-	TGTGCCAGTAGACTAGGAGCGGGGGCCTACGAGCAGTACTTC	CASRLGAGAYEQYF
TRBV7-2	TRBD1	15	TRBJ2-5	few	TGTGCCAGCAGCTTCTACAGGGGCTTCCAAGAGACCCAGTACTTC	CASSFYRGFQETQYF
TRBV28	-	14	TRBJ1-1	-	TGTGCCACCAGGGAGGGGACCTTGAACACTGAAGCTTTCTTT	CATREGTLNTEAFF
TRBV6-5	TRBD2	16	TRBJ2-1	-	TGTGCCAGCAGTTACCTTAGCGGGGCCACCTACAATGAGCAGTTCTTC	CASSYLSGATYNEQFF
TRBV6-6	-	13	TRBJ1-2	-	TGTGCCAGCACCTGGACAGCCGGCGATGGCTACACCTTC	CASTWTAGDGYTF
TRBV7-9	-	13	TRBJ2-7	-	TGTGCCAGCAGCTTTGAGGATTCCTACGAGCAGTACTTC	CASSFEDSYEQYF
TRBV24-1	TRBD1	17	TRBJ1-6	-	TGTGCCACCAGTGACCCGGACAGGGTTCCGAATAATTCACCCCTCCACTTT	CATSDPDRVPNNSPLHF